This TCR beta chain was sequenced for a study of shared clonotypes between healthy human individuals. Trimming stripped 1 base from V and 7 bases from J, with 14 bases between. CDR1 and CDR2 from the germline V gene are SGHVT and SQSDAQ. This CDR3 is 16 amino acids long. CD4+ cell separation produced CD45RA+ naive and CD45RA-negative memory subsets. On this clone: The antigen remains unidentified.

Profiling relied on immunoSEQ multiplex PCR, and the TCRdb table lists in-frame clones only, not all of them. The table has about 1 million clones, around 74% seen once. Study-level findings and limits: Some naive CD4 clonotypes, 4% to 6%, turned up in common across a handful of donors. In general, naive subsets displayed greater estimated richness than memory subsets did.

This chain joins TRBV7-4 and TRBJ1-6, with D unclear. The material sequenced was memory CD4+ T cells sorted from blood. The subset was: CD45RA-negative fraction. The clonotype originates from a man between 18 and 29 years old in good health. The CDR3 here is CASSLVVFRGNSPLHF. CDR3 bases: TGTGCCAGCAGCTTAGTCGTTTTCCGGGGAAATTCACCCCTCCACTTT.